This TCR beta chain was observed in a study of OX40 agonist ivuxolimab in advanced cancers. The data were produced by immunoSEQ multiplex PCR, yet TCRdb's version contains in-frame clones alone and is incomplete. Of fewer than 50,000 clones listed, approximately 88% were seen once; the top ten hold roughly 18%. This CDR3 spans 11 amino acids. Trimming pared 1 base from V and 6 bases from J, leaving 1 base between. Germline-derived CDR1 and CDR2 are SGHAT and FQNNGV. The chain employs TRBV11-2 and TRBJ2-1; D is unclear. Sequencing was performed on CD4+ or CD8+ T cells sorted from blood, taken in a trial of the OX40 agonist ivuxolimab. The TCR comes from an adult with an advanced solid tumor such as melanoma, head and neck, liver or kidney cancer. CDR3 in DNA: TGTGCCAGCAGCTTAGCCAATGAGCAGTTCTTC. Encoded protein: CASSLANEQFF.